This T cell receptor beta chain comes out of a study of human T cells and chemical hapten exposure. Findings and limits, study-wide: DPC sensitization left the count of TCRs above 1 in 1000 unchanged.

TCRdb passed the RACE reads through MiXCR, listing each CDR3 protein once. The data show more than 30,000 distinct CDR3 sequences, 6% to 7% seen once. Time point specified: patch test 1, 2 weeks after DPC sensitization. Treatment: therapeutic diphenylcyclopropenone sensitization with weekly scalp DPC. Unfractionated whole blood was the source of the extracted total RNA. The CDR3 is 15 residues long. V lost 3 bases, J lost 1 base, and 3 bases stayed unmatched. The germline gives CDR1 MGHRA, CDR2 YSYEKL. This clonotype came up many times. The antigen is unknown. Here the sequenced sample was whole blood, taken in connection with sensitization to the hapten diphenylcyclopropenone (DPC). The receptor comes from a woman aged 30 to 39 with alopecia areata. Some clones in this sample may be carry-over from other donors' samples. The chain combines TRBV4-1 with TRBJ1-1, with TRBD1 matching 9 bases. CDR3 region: CASSHNRGPNTEAFF. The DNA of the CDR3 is TGCGCCAGCAGCCACAACAGGGGGCCGAACACTGAAGCTTTCTTT.